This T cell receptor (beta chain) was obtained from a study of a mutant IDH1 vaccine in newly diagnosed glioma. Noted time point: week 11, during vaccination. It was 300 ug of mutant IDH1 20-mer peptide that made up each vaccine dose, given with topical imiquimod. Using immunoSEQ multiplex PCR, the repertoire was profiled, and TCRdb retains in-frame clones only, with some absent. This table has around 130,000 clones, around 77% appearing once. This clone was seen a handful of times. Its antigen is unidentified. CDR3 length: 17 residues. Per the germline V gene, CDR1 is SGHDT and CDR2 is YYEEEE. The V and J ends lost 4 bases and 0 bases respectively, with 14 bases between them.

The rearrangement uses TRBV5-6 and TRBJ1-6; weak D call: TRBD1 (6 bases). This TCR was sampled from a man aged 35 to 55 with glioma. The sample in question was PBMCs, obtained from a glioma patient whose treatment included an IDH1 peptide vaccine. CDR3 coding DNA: TGTGCCAGCAGCGCCGGGACATCGGGCTCCTATAATTCACCCCTCCACTTT. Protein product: CASSAGTSGSYNSPLHF.